This passage covers 21 T cell receptor beta chains from one sample sequenced in a study of blood T cell repertoires in COVID-19 (dated by TCRdb to 2018 to 2021). The method behind the library was the immunoSEQ multiplex PCR assay. TCRdb limited this immuneACCESS table to in-frame rearrangements with V and J called. A share of clones is missing; checked studies link under half to unresolved V genes, and the rest is unexplained. The sample includes over 150,000 clones, with around 87% observed a single time. Of the sample, roughly an eighth is held by the ten largest clones. Source material: peripheral blood. These receptors all stem from a woman aged 70-85 years with COVID-19, enrolled during active disease.

This clone was counted a few times. The gene calls are TRBV9 and TRBJ2-1, with D possibly being TRBD2 (6 bases). Trimming stripped 5 bases from V and 4 bases from J, with 13 bases between. This CDR3 contains 14 residues. Germline CDR1 reads SGDLS; CDR2 reads YYNGEE. CDR3 sequence (DNA): TGTGCCAGCAGTCCGGGACTTTTTTACAATGAGCAGTTCTTC. Translated: CASSPGLFYNEQFF. The full variable domain, its missing parts supplied by reference TRBV9 and TRBJ2-1, is DSGVTQTPKHLITATGQRVTLRCSPRSGDLSVYWYQQSLDQGLQFLIQYYNGEERAKGNILERFSAQQFPDLHSELNLSSLELGDSALYFCASSPGLFYNEQFFGPGTRLTVL.

Written as DNA, the CDR3 is TGTGCCAGCAGGATGACTAGCGGGAGGGGAGAGACCCAGTACTTC. It is translated as CASRMTSGRGETQYF. The V gene is TRBV2, the J gene TRBJ2-5; 14 bases fit TRBD2. V lost 6 bases and J lost 4; bases outside the gene matches: 4. This CDR3 is 15 amino acids long. Germline V lookup: CDR1 SNHLY, CDR2 FYNNEI. The full variable domain, its missing parts supplied by reference TRBV2 and TRBJ2-5, is EPEVTQTPSHQVTQMGQEVILRCVPISNHLYFYWYRQILGQKVEFLVSFYNNEISEKSEIFDDQFSVERPDGSNFTLKIRSTKLEDSAMYFCASRMTSGRGETQYFGPGTRLLVL.

V is TRBV7-3 and J is TRBJ2-3, with a weak D call TRBD1 (5 bases). The CDR3 spans 15 residues. Germline CDR1 SGHTA, CDR2 FQGTGA. V lost 4 bases and J lost 4, with 15 bases in between. CDR3 DNA sequence: TGTGCCAGCAGCTCCCGCGGCGGACAATCAGATACGCAGTATTTT. Its protein is CASSSRGGQSDTQYF.

CDR3 region: CASSATGYEQYF. CDR3 sequence (DNA): TGTGCCAGCAGTGCGACAGGTTACGAGCAGTACTTC. V usage is TRBV2 and J usage is TRBJ2-7, with D possibly matching TRBD1 (6 bases). The CDR3 is made up of 12 amino acids. V was clipped by 4 bases and J by 4 bases, with 8 bases between them. Germline CDR1 SNHLY, CDR2 FYNNEI.

The genes are TRBV9 and TRBJ2-1; 7 bases map to TRBD2. The CDR3 loop spans 16 amino acids. Per germline, CDR1 SGDLS and CDR2 YYNGEE. V shed 3 bases and J 8 bases; nucleotides not matched to a gene: 14. CDR3 sequence reads: CASSGQSGAGFHEQFF. The CDR3 bases are TGTGCCAGCAGCGGACAGAGCGGGGCCGGATTCCATGAGCAGTTCTTC.

This clone is a singleton in its sample. The V call is TRBV4-1, the J call TRBJ1-2; TRBD1 agrees at 7 bases. V lost 5 bases, J lost 8 bases, and 14 bases stayed unmatched. Per germline, CDR1 MGHRA and CDR2 YSYEKL. This CDR3 is built from 15 residues. CDR3: CASSYSGQAASGYTF. CDR3 bases: TGCGCCAGCAGCTACAGTGGACAGGCGGCAAGCGGCTACACCTTC.

CDR3 sequence: CASSLRGQVNTEAFF. The CDR3 region has the DNA TGTGCCAGCAGCTTAAGGGGCCAGGTGAACACTGAAGCTTTCTTT. This chain links TRBV11-2 with TRBJ1-1, with D perhaps TRBD1 (5 bases). Per germline, CDR1 SGHAT and CDR2 FQNNGV. The V end lost 2 bases, the J end lost 0 bases, and 10 bases lay between the germline ends. CDR3 length equals 15 residues.

This chain links TRBV5-1 with TRBJ1-2; maybe TRBD1 (5 bases). Germline V gives CDR1 SGHRS, CDR2 YFSETQ. The CDR3 totals 13 residues. V gave up 4 bases and J gave up 6 bases, with 13 bases separating them. This chain's CDR3 is CASSPQGGDGYTF. CDR3 nucleotides: TGCGCCAGCAGCCCCCAGGGAGGCGATGGCTACACCTTC. The variable domain in full, completed from reference TRBV5-1 and TRBJ1-2, reads KAGVTQTPRYLIKTRGQQVTLSCSPISGHRSVSWYQQTPGQGLQFLFEYFSETQRNKGNFPGRFSGRQFSNSRSEMNVSTLELGDSALYLCASSPQGGDGYTFGSGTRLTVV.

The rearrangement joins TRBV7-9 to TRBJ2-6, with D possibly matching TRBD2 (6 bases). Germline CDR1 and CDR2: SEHNR and FQNEAQ (reference sequence). The CDR3 is 18 amino acids. V lost 5 bases to trimming and J lost 2 bases, with 19 bases between them. In DNA, the CDR3 is TGTGCCAGCAGCCCCTACCGGGGGAGAAAGACTGGGGCCAACGTCCTGACTTTC. Its protein product is CASSPYRGRKTGANVLTF.

The chain couples TRBV19 to TRBJ2-1; 9 nucleotides align to TRBD1. Per germline, CDR1 LNHDA and CDR2 SQIVND (reference sequence). The V segment lost 8 bases and the J segment 6 bases; nucleotides outside the gene matches: 8. The CDR3 runs to 14 residues. The CDR3 DNA reads as TGTGCCAGTCAACCCGGGACAGGGTTCAATGAGCAGTTCTTC. Translation: CASQPGTGFNEQFF.

The gene calls are TRBV6-5 and TRBJ1-5; 7 nucleotides line up with TRBD1. V trimming: 5 bases; J trimming: 5 bases; junction bases outside the gene matches: 3. Germline V gives CDR1 MNHEY, CDR2 SVGAGI. The CDR3 is 13 residues long. The CDR3 DNA sequence: TGTGCCAGCAGTAGACAGGGAGATCAGCCCCAGCATTTT. Residues: CASSRQGDQPQHF.

The gene calls are TRBV28 and TRBJ2-6, with D possibly TRBD1 on 6 matching bases. Germline CDR1 and CDR2: MDHEN and SYDVKM. V was shortened by 5 bases and J by 4 bases, with 18 bases between the two germline ends. CDR3 length equals 17 residues. The CDR3 is CASSRPRGGAGANVLTF. The CDR3 coding sequence is TGTGCCAGCAGTCGCCCCAGAGGGGGTGCAGGGGCCAACGTCCTGACTTTC. The full variable domain, in which reference TRBV28 and TRBJ2-6 provide the parts outside the CDR3, is DVKVTQSSRYLVKRTGEKVFLECVQDMDHENMFWYRQDPGLGLRLIYFSYDVKMKEKGDIPEGYSVSREKKERFSLILESASTNQTSMYLCASSRPRGGAGANVLTFGAGSRLTVL.

The chain employs TRBV27 and TRBJ2-5; 8 bases agree with TRBD2. Germline values: CDR1 MNHEY, CDR2 SMNVEV (reference sequence). J was trimmed by 5 bases and V by 2 bases; bases with no gene match: 7. The CDR3 loop spans 15 amino acids. CDR3 in DNA: TGTGCCAGCAGTTTAGTGACTAGCGCCAAGGAGACCCAGTACTTC. It specifies CASSLVTSAKETQYF.

J is TRBJ1-2 and V is TRBV24-1; D is undetermined. The CDR3 spans 13 residues. Per the germline V gene, CDR1 is KGHDR and CDR2 is SFDVKD. With 10 bases removed from V and 9 bases from J, the gap between germline ends came to 20 bases. The CDR3: CATGPLDGGSYTF. CDR3 DNA sequence: TGTGCCACTGGCCCCTTGGACGGCGGGAGCTACACCTTC.

The chain uses TRBV6-1 and TRBJ2-7, with 10 nucleotides matching TRBD2. Trimming at V came to 3 bases and at J to 0 bases, leaving 8 bases not matched to a gene. The CDR3 runs to 17 residues. Germline loops: CDR1 MNHNS, CDR2 SASEGT. The DNA of the CDR3 is TGTGCCAGCAGTGAGGTTAGCGGGAGGCGAAGCTCCTACGAGCAGTACTTC. Translating it yields CASSEVSGRRSSYEQYF.

The CDR3 DNA is TGTGCCTGGAGTAGAGGGAGTGTCGATACGCAGTATTTT. This translates into CAWSRGSVDTQYF. The chain joins TRBV30 to TRBJ2-3, with TRBD2 as a possible D gene (5 bases). Trimming pared 2 bases from V and 6 bases from J, leaving 12 bases between. The CDR3 runs to 13 residues. Germline V CDR1 and CDR2: GTSNPN, SVGIG (reference sequence).

This chain joins TRBV30 and TRBJ1-5; D is perhaps TRBD1 (5 bases). Germline V CDR1 and CDR2: GTSNPN, SVGIG (reference sequence). Between the trimmed V and J ends, which lost 5 bases and 4 bases, there was a span of 12 bases. The length of the CDR3 is 13 residues. The CDR3 DNA follows: TGTGCCTGGGGACACAGGAGTAATCAGCCCCAGCATTTT. This encodes CAWGHRSNQPQHF. Full variable domain (missing parts from reference TRBV30 and TRBJ1-5): SQTIHQWPATLVQPVGSPLSLECTVEGTSNPNLYWYRQAAGRGLQLLFYSVGIGQISSEVPQNLSASRPQDRQFILSSKKLLLSDSGFYLCAWGHRSNQPQHFGDGTRLSIL.

This clone was detected only once. V is TRBV7-9 and J is TRBJ1-6; the match to TRBD1 covers 7 bases. The germline CDR1 and CDR2 sequences are SEHNR and FQNEAQ (reference sequence). The CDR3 is made up of 16 amino acids. The ends lost 2 bases at V and 10 bases at J; junction bases unmatched: 11. The CDR3 protein is CASSLNPPGGRSPLHF. In DNA form, the CDR3 reads TGTGCCAGCAGCTTAAATCCCCCAGGGGGAAGATCACCCCTCCACTTT.

V usage is TRBV2 and J usage is TRBJ1-5; possibly TRBD1 for D (5 bases). The germline V gene has CDR1 SNHLY and CDR2 FYNNEI. The V gene lost 0 bases and the J gene lost 0 bases, with 12 bases spanning the gap. The CDR3 spans 17 residues. CDR3 loop: CASSEAKGQLSNQPQHF. The CDR3 DNA follows: TGTGCCAGCAGTGAAGCGAAAGGACAACTTAGCAATCAGCCCCAGCATTTT.

The V and J genes are TRBV7-2 and TRBJ2-1; 7 nucleotides match TRBD1. The V gene end was trimmed by 5 bases and the J gene end by 3 bases; junction bases not matched to a gene: 7. Germline V gives CDR1 SGHTA, CDR2 FQGNSA. The CDR3 spans 15 residues. The CDR3 coding sequence is TGTGCCAGCAGCCCCGGACAGGCTTTCTACAATGAGCAGTTCTTC. It specifies CASSPGQAFYNEQFF.

The CDR3 spells CASSDRARGNQPQHF. In DNA, the CDR3 is TGTGCCAGCAGCGACAGGGCCCGGGGCAATCAGCCCCAGCATTTT. The genes are TRBV27 and TRBJ1-5; 7 bases align to TRBD1. V was clipped by 6 bases and J by 2 bases; unmatched bases: 7. The CDR3 has 15 residues. Germline CDR1 MNHEY, CDR2 SMNVEV (reference sequence).